A selection of T cell receptor beta chains follows, all from one sample in a study of cytomegalovirus exposure and HLA in healthy donors. The data were produced by immunoSEQ multiplex PCR, yet TCRdb's version contains in-frame clones alone and is incomplete. In the table there are 200,000 to 250,000 clones, around 88% of which are singletons. Sequenced input: PBMCs. The receptors were sampled from a young woman in good health and CMV-seronegative. Each CDR3 is given with its conserved first and last residue. D genes are given only for firm matches. The size field is filled for only some rows; it gives once, few, many or a size class.

abundance: -
v_gene: TRBV30
j_gene: TRBJ2-7
d_gene: -
CDR3nt: TGTGCCTGGAGTGTATCAGGGGTTAACAGGGTGAGCTCCGAGCAGTACTTC
CDR3aa: CAWSVSGVNRVSSEQYF

abundance: -
v_gene: TRBV6-6
j_gene: TRBJ2-2
d_gene: TRBD1
CDR3nt: TGTGCCAGCAGTACAGGGGCGGGGAACACCGGGGAGCTGTTTTTT
CDR3aa: CASSTGAGNTGELFF

abundance: -
v_gene: TRBV7-2
j_gene: TRBJ2-5
d_gene: -
CDR3nt: TGTGCCAGCAGCTTAGATGGCGGACTAGAGACCCAGTACTTC
CDR3aa: CASSLDGGLETQYF

abundance: once
v_gene: TRBV13
j_gene: TRBJ2-7
d_gene: TRBD1
CDR3nt: TGTGCCAGCAGCCCCTCCCCGGGGACAGCGGCCTACGAGCAGTACTTC
CDR3aa: CASSPSPGTAAYEQYF

abundance: -
v_gene: TRBV21-1
j_gene: TRBJ2-1
d_gene: -
CDR3nt: TGTGCCAGCAGCAAAGCTAGCAATGAGCAGTTCTTC
CDR3aa: CASSKASNEQFF

abundance: -
v_gene: TRBV4-1
j_gene: TRBJ1-2
d_gene: -
CDR3nt: TGCGCCAGCAGACACAGGGAAGCTAACTATGGCTACACCTTC
CDR3aa: CASRHREANYGYTF

abundance: -
v_gene: TRBV7-8
j_gene: TRBJ1-5
d_gene: -
CDR3nt: TGTGCCAGCAGCTTTTATCCAGGACAGAGTAATCAGCCCCAGCATTTT
CDR3aa: CASSFYPGQSNQPQHF

abundance: -
v_gene: TRBV7-2
j_gene: TRBJ1-5
d_gene: -
CDR3nt: TGTGCCAGCGCGGGCTACAATCAGCCCCAGCATTTT
CDR3aa: CASAGYNQPQHF

abundance: few
v_gene: TRBV21-1
j_gene: TRBJ1-5
d_gene: -
CDR3nt: TGTGCCAGCAGCTCTTCGGACAGCCCTATAGGCTACAATCAGCCCCAGCATTTT
CDR3aa: CASSSSDSPIGYNQPQHF

abundance: -
v_gene: TRBV30
j_gene: TRBJ2-1
d_gene: -
CDR3nt: TGTGCCTGGAGTCATCCTAGCGCGTCCTACAATGAGCAGTTCTTC
CDR3aa: CAWSHPSASYNEQFF

abundance: -
v_gene: TRBV18
j_gene: TRBJ1-1
d_gene: -
CDR3nt: TGTGCCAGCTCACCACCGGGGACACCAGGGGACACTGAAGCTTTCTTT
CDR3aa: CASSPPGTPGDTEAFF

abundance: -
v_gene: TRBV4-2
j_gene: TRBJ1-5
d_gene: TRBD1
CDR3nt: TGTGCCAGCAGCCCGGGACAGACAGCAATCGATCAGCCCCAGCATTTT
CDR3aa: CASSPGQTAIDQPQHF

abundance: -
v_gene: TRBV10-3
j_gene: TRBJ1-2
d_gene: TRBD1
CDR3nt: TGTGCCATCAAAGGACAGGCTTCTAACTATGGCTACACCTTC
CDR3aa: CAIKGQASNYGYTF

abundance: -
v_gene: TRBV2
j_gene: TRBJ1-2
d_gene: TRBD1
CDR3nt: TGTGCCAGCAGTGGAGACTTGACAGGGGTCTATGGCTACACCTTC
CDR3aa: CASSGDLTGVYGYTF

abundance: -
v_gene: TRBV9
j_gene: TRBJ2-7
d_gene: -
CDR3nt: TGTGCCAGCAGCGTAGTTCCCAGCTCCTACGAGCAGTACTTC
CDR3aa: CASSVVPSSYEQYF

abundance: -
v_gene: TRBV11-3
j_gene: TRBJ2-1
d_gene: -
CDR3nt: TGTGCCAGCAGCCTCGGACAGAATGAGCAGTTCTTC
CDR3aa: CASSLGQNEQFF